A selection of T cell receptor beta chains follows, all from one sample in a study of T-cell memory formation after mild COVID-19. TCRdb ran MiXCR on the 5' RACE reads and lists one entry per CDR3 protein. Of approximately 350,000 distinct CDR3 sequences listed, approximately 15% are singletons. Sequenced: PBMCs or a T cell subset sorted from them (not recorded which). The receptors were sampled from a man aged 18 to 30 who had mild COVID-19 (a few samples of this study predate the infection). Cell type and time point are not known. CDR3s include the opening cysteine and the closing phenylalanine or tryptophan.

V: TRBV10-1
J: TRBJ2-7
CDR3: CALSWCQGPGEQYF

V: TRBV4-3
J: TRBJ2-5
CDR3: CASSQGTYQETQYF

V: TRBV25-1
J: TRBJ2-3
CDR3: CASSEAGLMTDTQYF

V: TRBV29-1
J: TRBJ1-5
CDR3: CSVQIQGSNQPQHF

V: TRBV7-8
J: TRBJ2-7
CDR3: CASSLGGPGSFYYF

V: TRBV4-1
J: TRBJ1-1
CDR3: CASSQADRQGEAFF

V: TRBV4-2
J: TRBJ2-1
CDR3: CASSQSRVAGVEQFF

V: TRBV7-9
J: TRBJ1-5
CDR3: CASSEYSNQPQHF

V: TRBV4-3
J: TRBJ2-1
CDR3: CASSQRTSGYNEQFF

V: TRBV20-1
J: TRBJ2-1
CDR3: CSAKDGREGEQFF

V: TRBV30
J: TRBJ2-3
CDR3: CACSLAGADTQYF

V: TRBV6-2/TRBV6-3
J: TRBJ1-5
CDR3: CASSYWQGGGQPQHF

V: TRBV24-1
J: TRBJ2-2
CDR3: CATSDPGATSTGELFF

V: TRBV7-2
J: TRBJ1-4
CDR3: CASSARQGEEEKLFF

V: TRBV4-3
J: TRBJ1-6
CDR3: CASSQDGQKYNSPLHF

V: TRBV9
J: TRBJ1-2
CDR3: CASSVDPQGPRPGYTF

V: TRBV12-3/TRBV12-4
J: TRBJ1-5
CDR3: CASSFARVRNQPQHF

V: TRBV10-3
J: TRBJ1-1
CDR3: CAIRQLPNTEAFF

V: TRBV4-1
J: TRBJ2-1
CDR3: CASSLLLTGSNYNEQFF

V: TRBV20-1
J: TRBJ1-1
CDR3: CSAVRVMDTEAFF

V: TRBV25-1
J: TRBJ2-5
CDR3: CASSRAGQGVGRTQYF

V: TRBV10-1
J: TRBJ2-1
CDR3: CASSESGSGEQFF

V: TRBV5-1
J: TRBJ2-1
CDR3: CASSPGGRGRKNEQFF

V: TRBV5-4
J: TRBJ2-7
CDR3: CASSGLSEQYF

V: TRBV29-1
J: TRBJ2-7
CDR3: CSVASRPYEQYF

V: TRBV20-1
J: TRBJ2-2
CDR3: CSASFVGSPGELFF

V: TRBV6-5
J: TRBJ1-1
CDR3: CASSYSGGIGGNTEAFF

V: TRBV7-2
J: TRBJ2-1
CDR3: CASSLGGAIEQFF

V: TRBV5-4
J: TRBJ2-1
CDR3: CASTVGTSGLTEQFF

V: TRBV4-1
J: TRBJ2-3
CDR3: CASSQRRGGRDTQYF

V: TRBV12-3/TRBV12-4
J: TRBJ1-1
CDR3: CAGNMGRNTEAFF

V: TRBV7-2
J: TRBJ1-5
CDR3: CASSLAGLLNQPQHF

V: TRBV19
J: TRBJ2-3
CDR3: CASSSNLDTQYF

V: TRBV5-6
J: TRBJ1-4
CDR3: CASSPDVGEKLFF

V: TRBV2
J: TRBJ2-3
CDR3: CASSRFGVDTQYF

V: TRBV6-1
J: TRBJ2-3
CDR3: CASSDSREGTDTQYF

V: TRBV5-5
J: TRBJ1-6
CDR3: CASSLAIGESPLHF

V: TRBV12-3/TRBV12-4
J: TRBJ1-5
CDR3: CASRRQGTQPQHF